This T cell receptor beta chain was sequenced in a study of shared clonotypes between healthy human individuals. Original handling: In the immunoSEQ data, sequences were junction-only and lacked quality scores, so filtering differed. Data came from immunoSEQ multiplex PCR; TCRdb stores just in-frame clones and leaves some out. V and J calls and clone size are given by that table; D and trimming were obtained from the DNA. Of about 1 million clones in the sample, approximately 76% are singletons; the top ten hold about 1.5%. V lost 4 bases, J lost 4 bases, and 10 bases lay in between. CDR1 MNHEY and CDR2 SMNVEV come from the germline V gene (reference sequence). CDR3 length: 14 amino acids.

The chain combines TRBV27 with TRBJ1-4, with D hard to call. Source material: memory CD4+ T cells sorted from blood. Documented subset: CD45RA-negative fraction. This receptor was identified in a man younger than 30 in good health. Here the CDR3 DNA reads TGTGCCAGCAGTTCCAGGACGGATAATGAAAAACTGTTTTTT. Translating gives CASSSRTDNEKLFF.